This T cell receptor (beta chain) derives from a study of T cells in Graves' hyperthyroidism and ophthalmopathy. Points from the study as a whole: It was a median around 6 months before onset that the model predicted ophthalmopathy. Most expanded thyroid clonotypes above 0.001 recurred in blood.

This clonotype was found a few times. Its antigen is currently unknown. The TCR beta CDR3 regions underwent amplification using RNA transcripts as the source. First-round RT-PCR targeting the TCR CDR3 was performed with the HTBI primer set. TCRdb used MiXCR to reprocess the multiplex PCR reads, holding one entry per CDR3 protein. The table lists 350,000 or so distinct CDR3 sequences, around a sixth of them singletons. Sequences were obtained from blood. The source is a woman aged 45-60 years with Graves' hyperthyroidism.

The CDR3 region has the DNA TGTGCCATCAGTGGTCAGGGGAGGGACACCGGGGAGCTGTTTTTT. It encodes CAISGQGRDTGELFF. This chain connects TRBV10-3 to TRBJ2-2; D possibly corresponds to TRBD2 (7 bases). Trimming pared 4 bases from V and 3 bases from J, leaving 12 bases between. The germline gives CDR1 ENHRY, CDR2 SYGVKD. This CDR3 has 15 residues.